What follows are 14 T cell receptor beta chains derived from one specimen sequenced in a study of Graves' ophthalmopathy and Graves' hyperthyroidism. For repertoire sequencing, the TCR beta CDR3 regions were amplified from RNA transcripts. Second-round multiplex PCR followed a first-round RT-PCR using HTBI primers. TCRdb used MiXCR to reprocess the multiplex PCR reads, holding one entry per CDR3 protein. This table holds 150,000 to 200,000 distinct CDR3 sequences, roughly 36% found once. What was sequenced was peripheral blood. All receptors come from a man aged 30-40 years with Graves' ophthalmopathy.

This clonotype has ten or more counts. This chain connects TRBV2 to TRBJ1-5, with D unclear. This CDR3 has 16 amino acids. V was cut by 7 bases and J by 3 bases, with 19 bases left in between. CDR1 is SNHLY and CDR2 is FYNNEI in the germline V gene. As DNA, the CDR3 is TGTGCCAGCAAAGGTCGCGGACCGATTCACAATCAGCCCCAGCATTTT. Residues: CASKGRGPIHNQPQHF.

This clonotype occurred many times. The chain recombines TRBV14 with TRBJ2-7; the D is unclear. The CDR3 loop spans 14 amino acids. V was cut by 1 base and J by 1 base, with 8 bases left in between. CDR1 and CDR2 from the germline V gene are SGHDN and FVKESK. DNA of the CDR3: TGTGCCAGCAGCCAAGTTGGCAAATCCTACGAGCAGTACTTC. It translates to CASSQVGKSYEQYF.

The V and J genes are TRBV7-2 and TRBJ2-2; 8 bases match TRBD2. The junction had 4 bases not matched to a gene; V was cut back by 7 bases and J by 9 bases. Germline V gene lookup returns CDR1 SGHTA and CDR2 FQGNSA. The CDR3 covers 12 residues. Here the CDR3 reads CASTRGGRELFF. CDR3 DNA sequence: TGTGCCAGCACCCGGGGGGGGCGGGAGCTGTTTTTT.

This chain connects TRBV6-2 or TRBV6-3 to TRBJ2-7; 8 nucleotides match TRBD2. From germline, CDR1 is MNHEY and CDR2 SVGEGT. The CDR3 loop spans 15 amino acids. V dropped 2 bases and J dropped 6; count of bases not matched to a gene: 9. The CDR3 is CASSYGPGGGIEQYF. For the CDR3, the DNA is TGTGCCAGCAGTTACGGCCCCGGGGGGGGAATCGAGCAGTACTTC.

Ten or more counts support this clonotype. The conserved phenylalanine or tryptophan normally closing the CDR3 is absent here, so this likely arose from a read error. The CDR3 coding sequence is TGTGCCAGCAGTAGGGACAGGGAATTTCAGCCCCAGCATTCT. This codes for CASSRDREFQPQHS. The J gene is TRBJ1-5, the V gene TRBV6-2 or TRBV6-3, with 9 bases fitting TRBD1. CDR1 and CDR2 (germline): MNHEY, SVGEGT. J was trimmed by 6 bases and V by 5 bases; bases with no gene match: 5. This CDR3 contains 14 residues.

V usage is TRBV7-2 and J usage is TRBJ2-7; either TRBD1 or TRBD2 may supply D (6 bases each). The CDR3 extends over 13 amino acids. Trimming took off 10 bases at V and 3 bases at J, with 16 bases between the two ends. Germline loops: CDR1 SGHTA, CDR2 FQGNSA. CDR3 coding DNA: TGTGCCACCAGGTCCGGGGGCGGCTACGAGCAGTACTTC. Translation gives CATRSGGGYEQYF.

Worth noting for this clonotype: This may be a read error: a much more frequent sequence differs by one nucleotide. CDR3 in DNA: TGTGTCAGCAGCGACCGATTAATCACCGGGGAGCTGTTTTTT. Encoded protein: CVSSDRLITGELFF. The chain is built from TRBV5-5 and TRBJ2-2; D not resolved. The CDR3 has 14 amino acids. Germline values: CDR1 SGHKS, CDR2 YYEKEE (reference sequence). Variable domain in full (rest from reference TRBV5-5 and TRBJ2-2): DAGVTQSPTHLIKTRGQQVTLRCSPISGHKSVSWYQQVLGQGPQFIFQYYEKEERGRGNFPDRFSARQFPNYSSELNVNALLLGDSALYLCVSSDRLITGELFFGEGSRLTVL.

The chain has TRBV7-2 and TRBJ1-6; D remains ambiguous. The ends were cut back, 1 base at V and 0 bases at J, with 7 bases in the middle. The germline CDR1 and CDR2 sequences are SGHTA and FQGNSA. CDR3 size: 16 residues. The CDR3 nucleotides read TGTGCCAGCAGCTTAGTGGGCAGCTCCTATAATTCACCCCTCCACTTT. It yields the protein CASSLVGSSYNSPLHF.

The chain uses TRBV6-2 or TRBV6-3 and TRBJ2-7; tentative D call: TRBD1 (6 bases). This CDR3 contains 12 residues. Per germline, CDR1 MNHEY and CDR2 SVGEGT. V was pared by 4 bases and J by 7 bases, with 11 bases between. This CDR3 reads CASSSTGFEQYF. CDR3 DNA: TGTGCCAGCAGTTCTACAGGGTTTGAGCAGTACTTC.

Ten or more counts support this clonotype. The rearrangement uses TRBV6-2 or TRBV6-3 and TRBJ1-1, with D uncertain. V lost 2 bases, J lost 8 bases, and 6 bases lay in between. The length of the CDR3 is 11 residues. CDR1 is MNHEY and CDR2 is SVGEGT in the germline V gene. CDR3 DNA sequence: TGTGCCAGCAGTTACCTTGTGGAAGCTTTCTTT. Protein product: CASSYLVEAFF.

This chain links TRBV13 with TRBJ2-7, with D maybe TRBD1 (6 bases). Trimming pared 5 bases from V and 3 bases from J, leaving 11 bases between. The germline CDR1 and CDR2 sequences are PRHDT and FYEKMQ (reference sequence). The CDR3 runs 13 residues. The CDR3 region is CASSAARGYEQYF. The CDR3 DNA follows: TGTGCCAGCAGCGCGGCCAGGGGCTACGAGCAGTACTTC.

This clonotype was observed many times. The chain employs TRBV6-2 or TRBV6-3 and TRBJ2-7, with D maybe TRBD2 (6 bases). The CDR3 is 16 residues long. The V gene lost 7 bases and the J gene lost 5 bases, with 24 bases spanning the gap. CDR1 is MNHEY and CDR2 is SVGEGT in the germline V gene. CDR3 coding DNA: TGTGCCAGCAACAACGGGGGTCTCCCCAGGAGTGACGAGCAGTACTTC. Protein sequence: CASNNGGLPRSDEQYF.

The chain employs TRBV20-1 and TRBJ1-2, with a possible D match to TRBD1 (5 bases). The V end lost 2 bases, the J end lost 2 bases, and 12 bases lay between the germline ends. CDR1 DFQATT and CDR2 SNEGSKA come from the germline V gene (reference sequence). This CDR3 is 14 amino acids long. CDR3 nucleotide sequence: TGCAGTGCTAGAAGACGGGACGGGAACTATGGCTACACCTTC. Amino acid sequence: CSARRRDGNYGYTF.

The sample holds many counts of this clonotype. The CDR3 here is CASSFLGVVNEQYF. The CDR3 nucleotides read TGTGCCAGTAGTTTCCTCGGAGTCGTTAACGAGCAGTACTTC. V is TRBV19 and J is TRBJ2-7; D is undetermined. Trimming cost V 5 bases and J 5 bases, with 16 bases left between them. Germline values: CDR1 LNHDA, CDR2 SQIVND (reference sequence). The CDR3 is made up of 14 amino acids.